The 23 T cell receptor beta chains presented below share a single source sample, sequenced in a study of blood T cell repertoires in COVID-19 (dated by TCRdb to the early 2020s). Library preparation was by the immunoSEQ multiplex PCR assay. TCRdb holds this immuneACCESS table with in-frame rearrangements only. Some clones are missing; in checked studies, unresolved V genes explain under half, and the rest has no known cause. The sample data list 27,000 or so clones, and about 83% of these were observed just once. Of the sample, 60% to 80% falls within the top ten clones. Sequenced: peripheral blood. These TCRs come from a man between 65 and 80 years old with acute or convalescent COVID-19.

The genes are TRBV12-3 or TRBV12-4 and TRBJ2-4, with a tentative D call TRBD1 (7 bases). The CDR3 runs to 12 residues. Between the trimmed V and J ends, which lost 6 bases and 11 bases, there was a span of 14 bases. The CDR3 sequence: CASSRGTAVQYF. In DNA, the CDR3 is TGTGCCAGCAGCCGCGGGACAGCGGTTCAGTACTTC.

Written as DNA, the CDR3 is TGTGCCAGCAGCGTAGATCCTAGCGGGAATTCCGGGGAGCTGTTTTTT. Translating it yields CASSVDPSGNSGELFF. V gene TRBV9 combines with J gene TRBJ2-2, with 9 positions matching TRBD2. This CDR3 comprises 16 residues. CDR1 is SGDLS, CDR2 YYNGEE, per germline. The trim removed 0 bases at V and 6 bases at J, leaving 6 bases unmatched.

The chain links TRBV19 to TRBJ1-5, with D hard to call. Trimming took off 4 bases at V and 5 bases at J, with 6 bases between the two ends. Germline CDR1 reads LNHDA; CDR2 reads SQIVND (reference sequence). CDR3 length: 12 residues. The CDR3 region has the DNA TGTGCCAGTAGTACCACTGATCAGCCCCAGCATTTT. Translating gives CASSTTDQPQHF. Full variable domain (missing parts from reference TRBV19 and TRBJ1-5): DGGITQSPKYLFRKEGQNVTLSCEQNLNHDAMYWYRQDPGQGLRLIYYSQIVNDFQKGDIAEGYSVSREKKESFPLTVTSAQKNPTAFYLCASSTTDQPQHFGDGTRLSIL.

This rearrangement joins TRBV6-2 or TRBV6-3 to TRBJ2-2; D gene unclear. CDR1 MNHEY and CDR2 SVGEGT come from the germline V gene. CDR3 length: 13 amino acids. Trimming pared 4 bases from V and 6 bases from J, leaving 9 bases between. CDR3: CASSSLRSGELFF. The CDR3 DNA reads as TGTGCCAGCAGTTCCCTCAGATCCGGGGAGCTGTTTTTT.

The chain has TRBV28 and TRBJ1-1, with D hard to call. The CDR3 sequence is 14 residues long. Germline assignment: CDR1 MDHEN and CDR2 SYDVKM. V was cut by 7 bases and J by 11 bases, with 23 bases left in between. The DNA for the CDR3 is TGTGCCAGCACCCCGGCGGGGAGAGTACTAGAGGCTTTCTTT. Translated, it gives CASTPAGRVLEAFF. The full variable domain, rest sourced from reference TRBV28 and TRBJ1-1, is DVKVTQSSRYLVKRTGEKVFLECVQDMDHENMFWYRQDPGLGLRLIYFSYDVKMKEKGDIPEGYSVSREKKERFSLILESASTNQTSMYLCASTPAGRVLEAFFGQGTRLTVV.

The genes are TRBV6-1 and TRBJ1-1; tentative D call: TRBD1 (5 bases). Per germline, CDR1 MNHNS and CDR2 SASEGT. V was shortened by 0 bases and J by 1 base, with 6 bases between the two germline ends. The CDR3 totals 14 residues. The CDR3 DNA sequence: TGTGCCAGCAGTGAAGCTGGGGCGAACACTGAAGCTTTCTTT. Its translation: CASSEAGANTEAFF.

The chain has TRBV5-5 and TRBJ1-1; D gene unclear. The CDR3 is made up of 15 amino acids. V was trimmed by 0 bases and J by 6 bases, leaving 15 bases between them. Germline CDR1 is SGHKS and CDR2 is YYEKEE (reference sequence). For the CDR3, the DNA is TGTGCCAGCAGCTTGGGATTGCGAGGGAGGGCTGAAGCTTTCTTT. This translates into CASSLGLRGRAEAFF.

The V and J genes are TRBV27 and TRBJ2-3; TRBD2 is a possible D gene (6 bases). Trimming cost V 8 bases and J 6 bases, with 18 bases left between them. The V gene's germline CDR1 is MNHEY and CDR2 SMNVEV (reference sequence). The CDR3 covers 14 residues. CDR3 loop: CASLGLSAGDTQYF. In nucleotides, the CDR3 is TGTGCCAGCCTGGGACTCTCAGCTGGGGATACGCAGTATTTT.

This rearrangement joins TRBV4-1 to TRBJ2-3; 8 positions match TRBD1. From germline, CDR1 is MGHRA and CDR2 YSYEKL. The CDR3 runs to 16 residues. The ends lost 6 bases at V and 5 bases at J; junction bases unmatched: 13. For the CDR3, the DNA is TGCGCCAGCAGACTCCGACAGGGGTTCGAGGGAGATACGCAGTATTTT. Amino acid sequence: CASRLRQGFEGDTQYF.

The V call is TRBV6-4, the J call TRBJ2-7, with D possibly being TRBD2 (5 bases). This CDR3 spans 13 amino acids. Trimming pared 1 base from V and 4 bases from J, leaving 8 bases between. The germline gives CDR1 MRHNA, CDR2 SNTAGT. CDR3 in DNA: TGTGCCAGCAGTGACTGGACTTTTTACGAGCAGTACTTC. Translating gives CASSDWTFYEQYF.

This clone occurred a few times. The chain combines TRBV27 with TRBJ1-6; 8 bases map to TRBD1. CDR3 size: 15 residues. CDR1 and CDR2 from the germline V gene are MNHEY and SMNVEV (reference sequence). The trim removed 3 bases at V and 9 bases at J, leaving 7 bases unmatched. The DNA of the CDR3 is TGTGCCAGCAGTTTGAGACAGGGGCGGCTTTCACCCCTCCACTTT. This sequence encodes CASSLRQGRLSPLHF.

The gene calls are TRBV4-3 and TRBJ2-1, with TRBD2 identical over 8 bases. CDR1 and CDR2 (germline): LGHNA, YSLEER. The CDR3 sequence is 16 residues long. V was clipped by 1 base and J by 3 bases; unmatched bases: 5. The DNA of the CDR3 is TGCGCCAGCAGCCAAGGAACGGGGGGGAGCTACAATGAGCAGTTCTTC. It yields the protein CASSQGTGGSYNEQFF.

The chain has TRBV9 and TRBJ2-5; 7 bases align to TRBD1. Germline CDR1 and CDR2: SGDLS and YYNGEE. There are 15 residues in the CDR3. V trimming: 3 bases; J trimming: 0 bases; junction bases outside the gene matches: 5. The CDR3 DNA sequence: TGTGCCAGCAGCGGAGACAGGGCGGACCAAGAGACCCAGTACTTC. This gives the protein CASSGDRADQETQYF. Supplemented by reference TRBV9 and TRBJ2-5, the full variable domain reads DSGVTQTPKHLITATGQRVTLRCSPRSGDLSVYWYQQSLDQGLQFLIQYYNGEERAKGNILERFSAQQFPDLHSELNLSSLELGDSALYFCASSGDRADQETQYFGPGTRLLVL.

The CDR3 region has the DNA TGCAGCGTTGAAAGTGGGAGGGGGGAGACCCAGTACTTC. Translating it yields CSVESGRGETQYF. This chain links TRBV29-1 with TRBJ2-5, with D maybe TRBD2 (7 bases). Germline lookup yields CDR1 SQVTM and CDR2 ANQGSEA. Trimming removed 2 bases from V and 5 bases from J, with 12 bases in between. The CDR3 has 13 residues.

The V call is TRBV5-1, the J call TRBJ2-5, with D possibly TRBD2 on 6 matching bases. This CDR3 has 15 residues. The V and J ends lost 0 bases and 4 bases respectively, with 13 bases between them. The germline gives CDR1 SGHRS, CDR2 YFSETQ. CDR3 region: CASSLAAGNPETQYF. For the CDR3, the DNA is TGCGCCAGCAGCTTGGCCGCGGGGAACCCAGAGACCCAGTACTTC.

The chain recombines TRBV7-6 with TRBJ1-3, with D tentatively TRBD1 (5 bases). V was cut by 5 bases and J by 3 bases, with 14 bases left in between. The CDR3 extends over 15 amino acids. CDR1 SGHVS and CDR2 FNYEAQ come from the germline V gene. CDR3 nucleotides: TGTGCCAGCAGCCGAGACAGTTTAAATGGAAACACCATATATTTT. Translation gives CASSRDSLNGNTIYF.

This chain links TRBV9 with TRBJ2-3, with a tentative D call TRBD2 (6 bases). V lost 0 bases and J 6 bases, leaving 20 bases between the germline ends. The germline V gene encodes CDR1 SGDLS and CDR2 YYNGEE. The CDR3 runs to 17 residues. The chain's CDR3 is CASSVGISGTYSDTQYF. The CDR3 DNA sequence: TGTGCCAGCAGCGTAGGAATTAGCGGCACGTATAGTGATACGCAGTATTTT.

The chain uses TRBV5-6 and TRBJ2-3; 10 nucleotides agree with TRBD2. The germline CDR1 and CDR2 sequences are SGHDT and YYEEEE. This CDR3 spans 13 amino acids. Unmatched junction bases numbered 3, after V lost 6 bases and J lost 5 bases. In DNA form, the CDR3 reads TGTGCCAGCAATAGCGGGGGGCGAGATACGCAGTATTTT. This encodes CASNSGGRDTQYF.

V is TRBV2 and J is TRBJ1-2; D not certain. Trimming cost V 4 bases and J 2 bases, with 8 bases left between them. The CDR3 is made up of 13 amino acids. Looked up from germline, CDR1 is SNHLY and CDR2 is FYNNEI. CDR3 sequence reads: CASSVIQNYGYTF. CDR3 coding DNA: TGTGCCAGCAGTGTAATACAGAACTATGGCTACACCTTC.

For this clone: The junction differs from germline at one of its ends, possibly a read error. The chain recombines TRBV25-1 with TRBJ2-4; 8 positions agree with TRBD2. Germline values: CDR1 MGHDK, CDR2 SYGVNS. This CDR3 is 11 amino acids long. The CDR3 DNA sequence: TGTGCCAGCAGTGACGGAGCGGGGGTGTGGTTC. Encoded protein: CASSDGAGVWF. Filled out from reference TRBV25-1 and TRBJ2-4, the complete variable domain reads EADIYQTPRYLVIGTGKKITLECSQTMGHDKMYWYQQDPGMELHLIHYSYGVNSTEKGDLSSESTVSRIRTEHFPLTLESARPSHTSQYLCASSDGAGVWFGAGTRLSVL.

V gene TRBV6-5 combines with J gene TRBJ1-6, with D perhaps matching TRBD1 (5 bases). Trimming stripped 2 bases from V and 11 bases from J, with 10 bases between. This CDR3 is built from 13 residues. Germline CDR1 MNHEY, CDR2 SVGAGI. The chain's CDR3 is CASSYGRDTPLHF. The CDR3 DNA is TGTGCCAGCAGTTACGGCAGGGATACACCCCTCCACTTT.

J is TRBJ1-2 and V is TRBV19, with 7 bases lining up with TRBD1. From germline, CDR1 is LNHDA and CDR2 SQIVND (reference sequence). V dropped 9 bases and J dropped 1; count of bases not matched to a gene: 5. The CDR3 is 13 residues long. CDR3 sequence (DNA): TGTGCCAGCCTACAGGGGCTTAACTATGGCTACACCTTC. Residues: CASLQGLNYGYTF.

The chain joins TRBV5-1 to TRBJ1-1, with D perhaps TRBD1 (6 bases). Trimming took 5 bases from V and 1 from J, leaving 12 bases between them. The germline gives CDR1 SGHRS, CDR2 YFSETQ. The CDR3 has 14 amino acids. The CDR3 is CASSSTGQNTEAFF. CDR3 in DNA: TGCGCCAGCAGTTCAACAGGGCAGAACACTGAAGCTTTCTTT.